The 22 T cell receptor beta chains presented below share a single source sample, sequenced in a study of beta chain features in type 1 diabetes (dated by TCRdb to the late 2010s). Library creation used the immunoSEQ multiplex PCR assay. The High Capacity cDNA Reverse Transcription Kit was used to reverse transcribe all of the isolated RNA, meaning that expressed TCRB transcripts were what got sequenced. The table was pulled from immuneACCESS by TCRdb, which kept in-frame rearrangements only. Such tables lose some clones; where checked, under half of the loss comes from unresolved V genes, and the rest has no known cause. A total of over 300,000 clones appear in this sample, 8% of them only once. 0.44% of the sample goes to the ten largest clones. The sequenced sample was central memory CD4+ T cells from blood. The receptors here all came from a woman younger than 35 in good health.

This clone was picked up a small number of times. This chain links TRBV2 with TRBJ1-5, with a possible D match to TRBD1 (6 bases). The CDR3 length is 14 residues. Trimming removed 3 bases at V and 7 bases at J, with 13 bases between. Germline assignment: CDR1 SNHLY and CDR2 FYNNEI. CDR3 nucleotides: TGTGCCAGCAGTGAGAGGGGGTTTCCACAGCCCCAGCATTTT. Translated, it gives CASSERGFPQPQHF.

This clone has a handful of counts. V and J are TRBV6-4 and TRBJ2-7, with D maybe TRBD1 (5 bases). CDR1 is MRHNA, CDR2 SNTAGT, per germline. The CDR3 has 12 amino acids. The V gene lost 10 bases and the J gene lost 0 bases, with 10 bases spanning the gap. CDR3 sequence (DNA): TGTGCCAACGCAGGGATCTCCTACGAGCAGTACTTC. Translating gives CANAGISYEQYF.

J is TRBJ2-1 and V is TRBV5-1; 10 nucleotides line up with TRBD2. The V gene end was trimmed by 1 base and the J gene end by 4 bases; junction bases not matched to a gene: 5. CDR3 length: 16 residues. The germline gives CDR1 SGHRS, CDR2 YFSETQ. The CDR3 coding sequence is TGCGCCAGCAGCTTGCTAGCGGGAGTACTTTACAATGAGCAGTTCTTC. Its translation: CASSLLAGVLYNEQFF.

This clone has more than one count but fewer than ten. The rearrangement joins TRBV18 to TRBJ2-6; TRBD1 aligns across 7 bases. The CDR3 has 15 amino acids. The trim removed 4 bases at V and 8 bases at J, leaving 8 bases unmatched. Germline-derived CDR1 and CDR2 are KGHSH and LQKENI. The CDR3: CASSHSQGRSNVLTF. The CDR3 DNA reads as TGTGCCAGCTCACACTCACAGGGGCGGTCCAACGTCCTGACTTTC. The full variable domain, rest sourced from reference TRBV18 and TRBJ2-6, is NAGVMQNPRHLVRRRGQEARLRCSPMKGHSHVYWYRQLPEEGLKFMVYLQKENIIDESGMPKERFSAEFPKEGPSILRIQQVVRGDSAAYFCASSHSQGRSNVLTFGAGSRLTVL.

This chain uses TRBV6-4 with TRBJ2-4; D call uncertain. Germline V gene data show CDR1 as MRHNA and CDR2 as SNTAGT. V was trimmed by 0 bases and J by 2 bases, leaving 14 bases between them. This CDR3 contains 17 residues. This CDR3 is CASSDSPAQASKNIQYF. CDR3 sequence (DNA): TGTGCCAGCAGTGACTCCCCTGCCCAGGCGTCCAAAAACATTCAGTACTTC.

CDR3 coding DNA: TGCGCCAGCAGCTTGGCACTGGAGCAGTTCTTC. It encodes CASSLALEQFF. The rearrangement uses TRBV5-1 and TRBJ2-1; D is unresolved. Germline V gene data show CDR1 as SGHRS and CDR2 as YFSETQ. V was cut by 0 bases and J by 10 bases, with 5 bases left in between. CDR3 length: 11 amino acids.

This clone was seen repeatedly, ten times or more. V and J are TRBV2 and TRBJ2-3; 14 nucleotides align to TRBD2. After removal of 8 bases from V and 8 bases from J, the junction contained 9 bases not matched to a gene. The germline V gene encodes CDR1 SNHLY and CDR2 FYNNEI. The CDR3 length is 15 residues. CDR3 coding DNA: TGTGCCAGCCTCGGACTAGCGGGAGGCGGGGTTACGCAGTATTTT. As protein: CASLGLAGGGVTQYF.

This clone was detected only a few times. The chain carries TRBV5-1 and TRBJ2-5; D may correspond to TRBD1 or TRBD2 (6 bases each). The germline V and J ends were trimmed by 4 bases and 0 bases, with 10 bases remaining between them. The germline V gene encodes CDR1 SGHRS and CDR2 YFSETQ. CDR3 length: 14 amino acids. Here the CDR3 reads CASSAGHYQETQYF. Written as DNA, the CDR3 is TGCGCCAGCAGCGCGGGACACTACCAAGAGACCCAGTACTTC.

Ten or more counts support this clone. CDR3 region: CASSLGLATYNEQFF. The CDR3 DNA reads TGTGCCAGCAGCTTGGGACTAGCGACTTACAATGAGCAGTTCTTC. J is TRBJ2-1 and V is TRBV11-2; 10 bases map to TRBD2. CDR1 is SGHAT, CDR2 FQNNGV, per germline. V shed 3 bases and J 4 bases; nucleotides not matched to a gene: 3. The CDR3 runs 15 residues.

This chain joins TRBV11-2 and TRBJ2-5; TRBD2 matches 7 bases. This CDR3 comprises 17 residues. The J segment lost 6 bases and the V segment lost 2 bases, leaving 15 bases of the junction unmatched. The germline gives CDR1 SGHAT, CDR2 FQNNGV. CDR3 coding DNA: TGTGCCAGCAGCTTATCGGGGGGAGTTGGTATCGGGAAGACCCAGTACTTC. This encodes CASSLSGGVGIGKTQYF. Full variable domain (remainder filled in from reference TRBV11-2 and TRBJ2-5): EAGVAQSPRYKIIEKRQSVAFWCNPISGHATLYWYQQILGQGPKLLIQFQNNGVVDDSQLPKDRFSAERLKGVDSTLKIQPAKLEDSAVYLCASSLSGGVGIGKTQYFGPGTRLLVL.

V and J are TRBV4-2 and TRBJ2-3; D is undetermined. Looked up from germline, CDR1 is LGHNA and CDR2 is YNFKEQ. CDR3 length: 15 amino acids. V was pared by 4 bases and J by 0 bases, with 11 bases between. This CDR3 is CASSRTTTSTDTQYF. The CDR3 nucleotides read TGTGCCAGCAGCCGGACGACAACAAGCACAGATACGCAGTATTTT.

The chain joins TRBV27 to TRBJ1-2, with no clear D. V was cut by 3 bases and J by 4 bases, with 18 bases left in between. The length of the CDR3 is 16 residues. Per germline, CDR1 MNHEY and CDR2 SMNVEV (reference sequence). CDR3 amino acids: CASSLLSLGGVYGYTF. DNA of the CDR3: TGTGCCAGCAGTTTGCTCTCTCTAGGTGGGGTCTATGGCTACACCTTC.

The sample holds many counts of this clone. The DNA of the CDR3 is TGTGCCACCAGCAGAGGCGGACTAGAAAATGAGCAGTTCTTC. Its translation is CATSRGGLENEQFF. V usage is TRBV15 and J usage is TRBJ2-1; 7 nucleotides agree with TRBD2. V trimming: 1 base; J trimming: 7 bases; junction bases outside the gene matches: 4. Germline V gene sequence: CDR1 LNHNV, CDR2 YYDKDF (reference sequence). The CDR3 consists of 14 residues.

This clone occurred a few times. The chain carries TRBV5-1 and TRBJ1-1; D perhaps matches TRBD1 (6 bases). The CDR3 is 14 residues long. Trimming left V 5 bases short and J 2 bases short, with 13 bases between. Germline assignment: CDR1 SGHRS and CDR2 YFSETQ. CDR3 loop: CASSLTGYNTEAFF. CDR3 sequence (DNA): TGCGCCAGCAGTTTAACAGGGTACAACACTGAAGCTTTCTTT.

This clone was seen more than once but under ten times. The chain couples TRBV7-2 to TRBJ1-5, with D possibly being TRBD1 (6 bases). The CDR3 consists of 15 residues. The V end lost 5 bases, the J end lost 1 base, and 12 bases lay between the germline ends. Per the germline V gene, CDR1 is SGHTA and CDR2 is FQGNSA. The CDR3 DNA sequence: TGTGCCAGCAGCCCGAGGGGACAAAGCAATCAGCCCCAGCATTTT. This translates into CASSPRGQSNQPQHF.

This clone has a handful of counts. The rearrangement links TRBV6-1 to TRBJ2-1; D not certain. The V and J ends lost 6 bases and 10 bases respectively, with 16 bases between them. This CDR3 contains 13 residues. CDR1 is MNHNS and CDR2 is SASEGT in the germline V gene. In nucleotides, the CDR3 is TGTGCCAGCAGGGTCGATAAAGGGTGGGAGCAGTTCTTC. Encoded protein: CASRVDKGWEQFF.

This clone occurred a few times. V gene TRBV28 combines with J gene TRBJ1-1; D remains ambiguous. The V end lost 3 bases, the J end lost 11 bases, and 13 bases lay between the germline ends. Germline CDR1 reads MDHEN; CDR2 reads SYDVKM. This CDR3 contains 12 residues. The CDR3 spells CASSLPGLGAFF. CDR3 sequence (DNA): TGTGCCAGCAGTTTGCCGGGATTGGGGGCTTTCTTT.

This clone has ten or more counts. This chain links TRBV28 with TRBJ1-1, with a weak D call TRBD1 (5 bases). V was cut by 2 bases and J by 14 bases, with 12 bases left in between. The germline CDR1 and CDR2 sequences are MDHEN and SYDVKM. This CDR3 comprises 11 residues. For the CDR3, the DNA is TGTGCCAGCAGTTTAGGGCTAGGGGTCTTCTTT. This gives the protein CASSLGLGVFF.

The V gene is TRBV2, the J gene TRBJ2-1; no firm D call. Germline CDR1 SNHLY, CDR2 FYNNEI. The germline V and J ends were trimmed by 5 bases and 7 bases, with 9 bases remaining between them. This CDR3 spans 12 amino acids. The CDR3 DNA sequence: TGTGCCAGCAGTCAGCAAGGGAATGAGCAGTTCTTC. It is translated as CASSQQGNEQFF.

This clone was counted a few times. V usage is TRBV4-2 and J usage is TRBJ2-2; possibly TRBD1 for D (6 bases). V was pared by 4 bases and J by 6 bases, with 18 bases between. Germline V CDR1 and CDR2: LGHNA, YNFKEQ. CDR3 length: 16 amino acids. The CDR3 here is CASSLTKQSGAGELFF. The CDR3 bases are TGTGCCAGCAGCCTCACCAAGCAATCAGGGGCCGGGGAGCTGTTTTTT.

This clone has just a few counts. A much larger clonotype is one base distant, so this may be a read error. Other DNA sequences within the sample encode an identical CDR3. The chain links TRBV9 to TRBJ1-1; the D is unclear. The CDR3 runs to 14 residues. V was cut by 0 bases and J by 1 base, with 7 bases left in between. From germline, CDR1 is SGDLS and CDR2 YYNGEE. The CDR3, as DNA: TGTGCCAGCAGCGTAGGAACAGCGAACACTGAAGCTTTCTTT. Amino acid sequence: CASSVGTANTEAFF.

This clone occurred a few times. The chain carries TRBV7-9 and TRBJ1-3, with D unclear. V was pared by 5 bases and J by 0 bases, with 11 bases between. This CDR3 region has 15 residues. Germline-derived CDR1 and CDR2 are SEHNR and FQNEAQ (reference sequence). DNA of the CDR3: TGTGCCAGCAGCCCCGACTGGGTCTCTGGAAACACCATATATTTT. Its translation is CASSPDWVSGNTIYF.